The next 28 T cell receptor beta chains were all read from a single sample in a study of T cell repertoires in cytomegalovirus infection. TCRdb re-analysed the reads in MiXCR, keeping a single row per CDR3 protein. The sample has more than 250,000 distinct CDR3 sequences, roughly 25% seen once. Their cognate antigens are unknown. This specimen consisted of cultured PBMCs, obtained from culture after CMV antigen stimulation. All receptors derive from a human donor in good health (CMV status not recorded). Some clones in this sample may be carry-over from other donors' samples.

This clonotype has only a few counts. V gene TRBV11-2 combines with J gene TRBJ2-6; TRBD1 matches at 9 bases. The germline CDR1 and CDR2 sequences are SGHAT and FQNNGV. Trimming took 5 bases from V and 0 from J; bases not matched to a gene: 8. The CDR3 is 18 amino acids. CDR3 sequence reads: CASSRYRGLSSGANVLTF. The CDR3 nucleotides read TGTGCCAGCAGCCGATACAGGGGGCTTAGCTCTGGGGCCAACGTCCTGACTTTC.

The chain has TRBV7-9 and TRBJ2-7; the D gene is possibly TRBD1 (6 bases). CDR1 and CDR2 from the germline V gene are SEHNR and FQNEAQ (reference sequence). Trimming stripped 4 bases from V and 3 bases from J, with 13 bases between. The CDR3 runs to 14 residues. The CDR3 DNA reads TGTGCCAGCAGCTCAACGGGACAATACTACGAGCAGTACGTC. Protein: CASSSTGQYYEQYV.

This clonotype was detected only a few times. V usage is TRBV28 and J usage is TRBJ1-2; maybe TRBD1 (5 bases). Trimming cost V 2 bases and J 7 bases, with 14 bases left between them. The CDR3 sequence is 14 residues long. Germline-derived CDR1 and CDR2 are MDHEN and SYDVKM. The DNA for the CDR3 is TGTGCCAGCAGTTTACGGGGCGTAAATATTGGCTACACCTTC. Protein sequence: CASSLRGVNIGYTF.

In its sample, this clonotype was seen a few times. CDR3 DNA sequence: TGCGCCAGCAGTAAGCCCCGACAGGGTCGACCAGAGACCCAGTACTTC. It encodes CASSKPRQGRPETQYF. The chain employs TRBV23-1 and TRBJ2-5; 7 bases are shared with TRBD1. TRBV23-1 is an ORF for which the function is uncertain. The CDR3 length is 16 residues. The ends lost 5 bases at V and 4 bases at J; junction bases unmatched: 13.

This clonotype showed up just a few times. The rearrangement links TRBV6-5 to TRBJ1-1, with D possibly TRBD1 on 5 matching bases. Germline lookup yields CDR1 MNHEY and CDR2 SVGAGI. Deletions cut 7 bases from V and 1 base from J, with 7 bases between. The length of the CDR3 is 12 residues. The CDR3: CASMTENTEAFF. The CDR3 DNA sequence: TGTGCCAGCATGACAGAGAACACTGAAGCTTTCTTT.

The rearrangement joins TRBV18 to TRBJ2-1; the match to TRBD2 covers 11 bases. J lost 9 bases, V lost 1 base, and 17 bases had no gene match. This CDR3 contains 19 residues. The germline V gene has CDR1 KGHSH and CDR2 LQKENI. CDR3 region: CASSPLPLGLAASWGEQFF. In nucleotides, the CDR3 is TGTGCCAGCTCACCACTGCCCTTGGGACTAGCGGCATCCTGGGGTGAGCAGTTCTTC.

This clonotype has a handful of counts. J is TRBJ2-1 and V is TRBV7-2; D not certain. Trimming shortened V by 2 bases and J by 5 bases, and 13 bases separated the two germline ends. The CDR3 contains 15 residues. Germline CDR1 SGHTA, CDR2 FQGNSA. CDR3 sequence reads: CASSLTTGLDNEQFF. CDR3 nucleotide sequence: TGTGCCAGCAGCTTAACTACGGGCCTAGACAATGAGCAGTTCTTC.

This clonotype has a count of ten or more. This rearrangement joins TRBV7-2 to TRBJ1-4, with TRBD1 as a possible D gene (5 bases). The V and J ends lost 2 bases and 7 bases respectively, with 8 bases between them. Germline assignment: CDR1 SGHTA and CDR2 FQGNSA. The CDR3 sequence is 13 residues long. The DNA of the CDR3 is TGTGCCAGCAGCTTAAAAGGGACTGAAAAACTGTTTTTT. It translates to CASSLKGTEKLFF.

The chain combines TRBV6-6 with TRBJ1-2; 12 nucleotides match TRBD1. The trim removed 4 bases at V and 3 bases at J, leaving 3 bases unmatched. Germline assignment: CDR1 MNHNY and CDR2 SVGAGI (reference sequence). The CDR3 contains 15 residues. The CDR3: CASSSGTGGHYGYTF. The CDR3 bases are TGTGCCAGCAGTTCAGGGACAGGGGGCCACTATGGCTACACCTTC.

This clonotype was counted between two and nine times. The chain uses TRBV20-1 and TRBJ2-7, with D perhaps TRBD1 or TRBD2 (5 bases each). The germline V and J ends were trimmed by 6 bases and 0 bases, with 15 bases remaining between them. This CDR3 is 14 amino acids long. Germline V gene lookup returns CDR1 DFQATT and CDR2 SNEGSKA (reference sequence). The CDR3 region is CSAPTGTASYEQYF. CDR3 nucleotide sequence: TGCAGTGCCCCAACCGGGACCGCCTCCTACGAGCAGTACTTC.

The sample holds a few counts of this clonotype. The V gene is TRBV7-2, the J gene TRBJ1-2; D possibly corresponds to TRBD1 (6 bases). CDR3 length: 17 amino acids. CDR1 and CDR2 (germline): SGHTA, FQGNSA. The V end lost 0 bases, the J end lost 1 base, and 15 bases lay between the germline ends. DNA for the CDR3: TGTGCCAGCAGCTTAGCGTCTGGCAGGGGAAATAACTATGGCTACACCTTC. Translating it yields CASSLASGRGNNYGYTF.

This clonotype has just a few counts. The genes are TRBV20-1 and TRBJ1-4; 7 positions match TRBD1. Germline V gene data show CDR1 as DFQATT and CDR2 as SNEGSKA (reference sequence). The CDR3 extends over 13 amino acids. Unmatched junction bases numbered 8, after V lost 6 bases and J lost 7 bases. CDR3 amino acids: CSAEGAGGEKLFF. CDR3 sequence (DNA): TGCAGTGCGGAGGGGGCCGGGGGTGAAAAACTGTTTTTT.

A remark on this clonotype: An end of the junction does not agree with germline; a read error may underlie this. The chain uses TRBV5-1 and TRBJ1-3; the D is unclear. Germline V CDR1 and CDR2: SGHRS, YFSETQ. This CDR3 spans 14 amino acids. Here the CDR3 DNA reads TGCGCCAGCAGTAGTGGCTCCTCTGGAACCACCATATATTTT. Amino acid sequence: CASSSGSSGTTIYF.

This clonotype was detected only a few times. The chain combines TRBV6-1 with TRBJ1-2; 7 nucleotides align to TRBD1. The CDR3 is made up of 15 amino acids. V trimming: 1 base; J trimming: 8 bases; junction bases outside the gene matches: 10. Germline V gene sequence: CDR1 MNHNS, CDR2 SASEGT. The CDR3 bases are TGTGCCAGCAGTGAAGTGGAGGGGGCGATCCAAGGCTACACCTTC. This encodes CASSEVEGAIQGYTF.

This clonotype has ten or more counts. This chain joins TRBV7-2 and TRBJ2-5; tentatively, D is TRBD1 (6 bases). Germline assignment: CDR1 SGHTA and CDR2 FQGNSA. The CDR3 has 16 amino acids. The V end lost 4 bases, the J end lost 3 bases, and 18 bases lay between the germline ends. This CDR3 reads CASSSSHSRGEETQYF. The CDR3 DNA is TGTGCCAGCAGCTCCAGCCACTCCAGGGGCGAAGAGACCCAGTACTTC.

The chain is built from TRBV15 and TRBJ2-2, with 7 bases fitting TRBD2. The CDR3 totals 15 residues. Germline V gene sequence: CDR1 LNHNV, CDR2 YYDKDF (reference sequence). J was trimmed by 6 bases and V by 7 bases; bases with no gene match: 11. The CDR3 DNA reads TGTGCCACCAAAACTGGGCGGGAGCGGGCCGGGGAGCTGTTTTTT. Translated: CATKTGRERAGELFF.

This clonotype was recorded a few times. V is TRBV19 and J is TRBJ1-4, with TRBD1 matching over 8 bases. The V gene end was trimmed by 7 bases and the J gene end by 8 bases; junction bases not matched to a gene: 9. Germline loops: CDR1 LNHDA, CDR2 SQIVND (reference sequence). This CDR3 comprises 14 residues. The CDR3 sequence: CASTPGQGEEKLFF. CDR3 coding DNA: TGTGCCAGTACCCCCGGACAGGGAGAAGAAAAACTGTTTTTT.

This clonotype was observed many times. This CDR3 is CASSSWTSGNPEQYF. In nucleotides, the CDR3 is TGTGCCAGCAGCTCGTGGACTAGCGGGAACCCCGAGCAGTACTTC. The rearrangement joins TRBV7-2 to TRBJ2-7; 12 positions agree with TRBD2. The CDR3 consists of 15 residues. Germline V gene data show CDR1 as SGHTA and CDR2 as FQGNSA. After removal of 4 bases from V and 6 bases from J, the junction contained 7 bases not matched to a gene. Looking up the rest from reference TRBV7-2 and TRBJ2-7 gives the full variable domain: GAGVSQSPSNKVTEKGKDVELRCDPISGHTALYWYRQSLGQGLEFLIYFQGNSAPDKSGLPSDRFSAERTGGSVSTLTIQRTQQEDSAVYLCASSSWTSGNPEQYFGPGTRLTVT.

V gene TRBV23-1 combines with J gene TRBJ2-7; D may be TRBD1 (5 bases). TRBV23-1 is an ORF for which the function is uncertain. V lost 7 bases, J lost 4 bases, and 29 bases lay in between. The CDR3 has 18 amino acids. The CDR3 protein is CASNQRVQDIRNCYEQYV. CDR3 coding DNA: TGCGCCAGCAACCAAAGGGTCCAGGACATACGGAATTGTTACGAGCAGTACGTC.

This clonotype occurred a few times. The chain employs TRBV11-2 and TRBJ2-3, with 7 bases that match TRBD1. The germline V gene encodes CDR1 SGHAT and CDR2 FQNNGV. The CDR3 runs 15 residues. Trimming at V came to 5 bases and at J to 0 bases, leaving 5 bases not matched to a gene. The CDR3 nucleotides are TGTGCCAGCAGCGAGGGACAGCCAAGCACAGATACGCAGTATTTT. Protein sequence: CASSEGQPSTDTQYF.

CDR3 sequence: CASSFNGPTGGNIQYF. The CDR3 bases are TGTGCCAGCAGTTTCAACGGCCCCACAGGGGGAAACATTCAGTACTTC. V and J are TRBV6-5 and TRBJ2-4; TRBD1 aligns across 8 bases. J gave up 6 bases and V 4 bases, and 11 bases lay outside the gene matches. The germline V gene encodes CDR1 MNHEY and CDR2 SVGAGI. This CDR3 has 16 amino acids.

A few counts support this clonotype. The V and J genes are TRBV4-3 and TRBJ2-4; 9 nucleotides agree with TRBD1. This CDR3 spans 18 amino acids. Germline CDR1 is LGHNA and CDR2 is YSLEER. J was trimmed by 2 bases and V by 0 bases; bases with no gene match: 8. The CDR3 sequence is CASSQDVGTGWPKNIQYF. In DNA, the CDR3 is TGCGCCAGCAGCCAAGATGTGGGGACAGGGTGGCCCAAAAACATTCAGTACTTC.

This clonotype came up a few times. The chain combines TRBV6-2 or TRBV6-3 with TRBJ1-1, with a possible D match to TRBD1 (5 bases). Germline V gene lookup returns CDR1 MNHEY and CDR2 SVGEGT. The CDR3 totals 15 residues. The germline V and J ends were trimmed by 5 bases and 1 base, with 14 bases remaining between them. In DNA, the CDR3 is TGTGCCAGCAGTGGACACCAATGGGGGAACACTGAAGCTTTCTTT. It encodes CASSGHQWGNTEAFF.

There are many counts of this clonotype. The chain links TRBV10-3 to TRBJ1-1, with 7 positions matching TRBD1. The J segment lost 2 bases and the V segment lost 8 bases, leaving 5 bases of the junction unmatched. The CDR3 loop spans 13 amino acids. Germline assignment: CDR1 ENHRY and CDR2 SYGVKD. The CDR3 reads CAIRDSTNTEAFF. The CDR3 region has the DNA TGTGCCATCCGGGACAGTACCAACACTGAAGCTTTCTTT.

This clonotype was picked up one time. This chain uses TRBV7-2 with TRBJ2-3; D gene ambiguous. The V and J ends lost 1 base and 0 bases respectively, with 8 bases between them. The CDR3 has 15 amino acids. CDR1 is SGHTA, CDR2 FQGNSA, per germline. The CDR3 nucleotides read TGTGCCAGCAGCTTAGGTCCGATTAGCACAGATACGCAGTATTTT. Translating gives CASSLGPISTDTQYF.

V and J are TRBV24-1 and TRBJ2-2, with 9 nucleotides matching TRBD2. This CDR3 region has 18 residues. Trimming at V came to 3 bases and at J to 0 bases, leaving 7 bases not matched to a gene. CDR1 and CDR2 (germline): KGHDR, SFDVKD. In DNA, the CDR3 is TGTGCCACCAGTGATAGCGGGAGGACATCAGCGAACACCGGGGAGCTGTTTTTT. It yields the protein CATSDSGRTSANTGELFF.

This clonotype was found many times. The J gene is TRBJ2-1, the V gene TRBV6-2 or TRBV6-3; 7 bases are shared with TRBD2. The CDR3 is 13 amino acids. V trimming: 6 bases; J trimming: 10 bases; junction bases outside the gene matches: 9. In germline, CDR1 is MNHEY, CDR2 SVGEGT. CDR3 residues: CASRPREEGEQFF. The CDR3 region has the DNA TGTGCCAGCAGACCCCGGGAGGAAGGGGAGCAGTTCTTC.

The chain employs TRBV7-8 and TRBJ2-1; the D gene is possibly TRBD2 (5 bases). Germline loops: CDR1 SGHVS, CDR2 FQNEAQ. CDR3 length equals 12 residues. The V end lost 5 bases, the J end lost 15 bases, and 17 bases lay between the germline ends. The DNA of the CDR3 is TGTGCCAGCAGCCCGCAGCGGTTATGGGGGTTCTTC. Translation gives CASSPQRLWGFF.